This T cell receptor beta chain was documented in a study of cytomegalovirus exposure and HLA in healthy donors. Looking at the study overall: Sequencing of roughly 180 million T cells in an earlier analysis found 100 million or so unique TCR beta sequences.

The PCR made use of 60 Vbeta and 13 Jbeta primers. This table comes from immunoSEQ multiplex PCR, and its TCRdb copy is limited to in-frame clones, with some not included. The sample shows under 170,000 clones, about four fifths of them seen only once. Germline values: CDR1 SNHLY, CDR2 FYNNEI. This CDR3 region has 12 residues. The V gene end was trimmed by 6 bases and the J gene end by 11 bases; junction bases not matched to a gene: 5. This clone was seen once. The genes are TRBV2 and TRBJ1-1, with 11 bases fitting TRBD1. The sequenced sample was PBMCs. The sequence was collected from a middle-aged man in good health and CMV-seropositive. CDR3 loop: CASRDRGPLAFF. As DNA, the CDR3 is TGTGCCAGCAGGGACAGGGGGCCGTTGGCTTTCTTT.